The text below deals with one T cell receptor beta chain. The CDR3 loop spans 14 amino acids. V gave up 2 bases and J gave up 0 bases, with 9 bases separating them. CDR1 SGDLS and CDR2 YYNGEE come from the germline V gene. Cohort assignment relied on participant-reported clinical history. This record belongs to a study of blood T cell repertoires in COVID-19. Study at large: Some COVID-19 samples were acute and others convalescent; all came from the United States, Italy and Spain. The cDNA or gDNA used as material had been derived from T cells, B-cell-depleted T cells, or PBMCs.

In the original workflow: Amplification of reference gene primers provided the estimated nucleated cell counts. Only in-frame clones appear in the TCRdb table, and some are missing; sequencing was by immunoSEQ multiplex PCR. The DNA gave D and trimming, while V, J and clone size come from that table. The sample has around 160,000 clones; 65% to 85% are singletons. The J gene is TRBJ2-7, the V gene TRBV9; D remains unclear. The clonotype comes from a woman aged 50 to 60 who had been exposed to COVID-19. Specimen: PBMCs or T cells enriched from blood (not recorded which). CDR3 region: CASSVEWSSYEQYF. The DNA of the CDR3 is TGTGCCAGCAGCGTGGAGTGGAGCTCCTACGAGCAGTACTTC.